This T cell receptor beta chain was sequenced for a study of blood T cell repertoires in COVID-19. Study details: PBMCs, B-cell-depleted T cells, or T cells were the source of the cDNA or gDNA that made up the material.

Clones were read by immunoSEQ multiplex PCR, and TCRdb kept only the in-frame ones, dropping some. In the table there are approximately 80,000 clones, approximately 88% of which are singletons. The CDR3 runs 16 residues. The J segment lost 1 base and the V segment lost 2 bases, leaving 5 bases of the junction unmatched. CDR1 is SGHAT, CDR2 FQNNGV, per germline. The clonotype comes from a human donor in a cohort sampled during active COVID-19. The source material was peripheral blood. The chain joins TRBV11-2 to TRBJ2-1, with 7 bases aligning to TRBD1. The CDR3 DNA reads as TGTGCCAGCAGCTTAAGACAGGGTATTTCCTACAATGAGCAGTTCTTC. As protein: CASSLRQGISYNEQFF.